This passage covers 30 T cell receptor beta chains from one sample sequenced in a study of CD8 T cells in Susac syndrome. Random hexamers were used to reverse transcribe about 0.5 to 1 ug of RNA. MiXCR was run by TCRdb on the immunoSEQ multiplex PCR reads, yielding one entry per CDR3 protein. The sample comprises 180,000 or so distinct CDR3 sequences, roughly 94% of which are singletons, and 0.099% rests with the top ten. The sample comprised CD4+ T cells from PBMCs. These receptor sequences come from a human donor with Susac syndrome.

The genes are TRBV2 and TRBJ2-7; 7 nucleotides match TRBD1. The CDR3 contains 15 residues. Trimming removed 6 bases from V and 5 bases from J; junction bases left unmatched: 13. Germline V lookup: CDR1 SNHLY, CDR2 FYNNEI. The CDR3 sequence: CASRGDSRGVDEQYF. CDR3 in DNA: TGTGCCAGCAGGGGGGACAGCAGGGGCGTAGACGAGCAGTACTTC.

This rearrangement joins TRBV5-4 to TRBJ2-5; D is perhaps TRBD1 or TRBD2 (6 bases each). Germline-derived CDR1 and CDR2 are SGHNT and YYREEE (reference sequence). The ends were cut back, 0 bases at V and 7 bases at J, with 16 bases in the middle. The CDR3 loop spans 15 amino acids. CDR3 DNA: TGTGCCAGCAGCTTGGGGGGGGCTCTCGAGGCGACCCAGTACTTC. Its translation is CASSLGGALEATQYF.

The rearrangement uses TRBV7-9 and TRBJ2-7; the match to TRBD2 covers 7 bases. Trimming at V came to 4 bases and at J to 0 bases, leaving 6 bases not matched to a gene. The CDR3 consists of 15 residues. Germline-derived CDR1 and CDR2 are SEHNR and FQNEAQ (reference sequence). The CDR3 DNA follows: TGTGCCAGCAGCTCTGGGCGGGAGCGCTCCTACGAGCAGTACTTC. This encodes CASSSGRERSYEQYF.

This chain connects TRBV28 to TRBJ2-7, with D possibly TRBD2 on 6 matching bases. Trimming took off 3 bases at V and 0 bases at J, with 12 bases between the two ends. The germline CDR1 and CDR2 sequences are MDHEN and SYDVKM. CDR3 size: 15 residues. This CDR3 is CASSFPGRNSYEQYF. The CDR3 nucleotides are TGTGCCAGCAGTTTCCCAGGGAGGAACTCCTACGAGCAGTACTTC.

The chain couples TRBV30 to TRBJ2-5, with D perhaps matching TRBD1 (5 bases). The CDR3 covers 13 residues. Per the germline V gene, CDR1 is GTSNPN and CDR2 is SVGIG (reference sequence). Trimming took 0 bases from V and 4 from J, leaving 9 bases between them. The CDR3 DNA is TGTGCCTGGAGTGTCTGGGGCGGAGAGACCCAGTACTTC. Translated, it gives CAWSVWGGETQYF.

The CDR3 is CSVKRGTEAFF. CDR3 coding DNA: TGCAGCGTAAAGAGGGGCACTGAAGCTTTCTTT. The chain employs TRBV29-1 and TRBJ1-1, with D possibly matching TRBD1 (5 bases). This CDR3 has 11 residues. The germline V gene encodes CDR1 SQVTM and CDR2 ANQGSEA. Trimming took off 6 bases at V and 4 bases at J, with 9 bases between the two ends.

The genes are TRBV20-1 and TRBJ2-7; D may be TRBD2 (6 bases). Germline V gives CDR1 DFQATT, CDR2 SNEGSKA (reference sequence). V lost 0 bases, J lost 3 bases, and 9 bases lay in between. The CDR3 is made up of 13 amino acids. DNA for the CDR3: TGCAGTGCTAGAGAGGGGGGTTTCTACGAGCAGTACTTC. Its translation: CSAREGGFYEQYF.

V gene TRBV19 combines with J gene TRBJ2-3, with a weak D call TRBD1 (6 bases). Germline V gene lookup returns CDR1 LNHDA and CDR2 SQIVND (reference sequence). This CDR3 spans 14 amino acids. Between the trimmed V and J ends, which lost 10 bases and 6 bases, there was a span of 20 bases. CDR3 DNA sequence: TGTGCCACCTCCCCGGGCAGGGGCGCGGATACGCAGTATTTT. Encoded protein: CATSPGRGADTQYF.

The chain joins TRBV5-1 to TRBJ2-1; 11 positions agree with TRBD2. V lost 4 bases and J lost 5; bases outside the gene matches: 5. This CDR3 region has 15 residues. CDR1 and CDR2 from the germline V gene are SGHRS and YFSETQ. CDR3 sequence (DNA): TGCGCCAGCAGCCTACTAGCGGGAGTTGACAATGAGCAGTTCTTC. Its translation is CASSLLAGVDNEQFF.

V is TRBV12-3 or TRBV12-4 and J is TRBJ2-1, with 9 bases lining up with TRBD2. The trim removed 5 bases at V and 4 bases at J, leaving 12 bases unmatched. CDR3 size: 17 residues. The CDR3 DNA reads as TGTGCCAGCAGTCGCGAAGCGGGAGGTACCCTTTACAATGAGCAGTTCTTC. This translates into CASSREAGGTLYNEQFF.

In this sample, this clonotype turned up once. The chain couples TRBV11-2 to TRBJ1-4, with 11 bases that match TRBD1. Germline V gene data show CDR1 as SGHAT and CDR2 as FQNNGV. J gave up 8 bases and V 3 bases, and 5 bases lay outside the gene matches. The CDR3 consists of 15 residues. The CDR3 nucleotides are TGTGCCAGCAGCTTTGGGGGACAGGGGGGGGAAAAACTGTTTTTT. Its translation is CASSFGGQGGEKLFF.

The CDR3 DNA reads TGCGCCAGCAGCTTGGCTCTCGGTCAGGGCACGTCGCCCCAGTACTTC. Its protein product is CASSLALGQGTSPQYF. This chain connects TRBV5-1 to TRBJ2-5, with D possibly TRBD1 on 5 matching bases. The CDR3 is 16 amino acids. CDR1 SGHRS and CDR2 YFSETQ come from the germline V gene. The V end lost 0 bases, the J end lost 9 bases, and 21 bases lay between the germline ends.

V and J are TRBV5-1 and TRBJ1-2; D remains unclear. The CDR3 sequence is 14 residues long. V lost 2 bases and J 0 bases, leaving 8 bases between the germline ends. Per the germline V gene, CDR1 is SGHRS and CDR2 is YFSETQ. The CDR3, as DNA: TGCGCCAGCAGCTTCAGTAATTCTAACTATGGCTACACCTTC. Protein: CASSFSNSNYGYTF.

CDR3 nucleotide sequence: TGTGCCACCAGCGGGGCAGGACAGGTGGCGCCTGGCTACACCTTC. Encoded protein: CATSGAGQVAPGYTF. This chain uses TRBV15 with TRBJ1-2, with 7 bases fitting TRBD1. The CDR3 is made up of 15 amino acids. Germline V gives CDR1 LNHNV, CDR2 YYDKDF (reference sequence). The V segment lost 5 bases and the J segment 7 bases; nucleotides outside the gene matches: 13.

The chain uses TRBV7-2 and TRBJ1-1; no definite D call. In germline, CDR1 is SGHTA, CDR2 FQGNSA. CDR3 length: 16 amino acids. Trimming took 3 bases from V and 0 from J, leaving 14 bases between them. CDR3 protein: CASSLGASTVNTEAFF. DNA for the CDR3: TGTGCCAGCAGCTTGGGAGCCTCTACTGTGAACACTGAAGCTTTCTTT. Using reference TRBV7-2 and TRBJ1-1 for the parts outside the CDR3, the full variable domain is GAGVSQSPSNKVTEKGKDVELRCDPISGHTALYWYRQSLGQGLEFLIYFQGNSAPDKSGLPSDRFSAERTGGSVSTLTIQRTQQEDSAVYLCASSLGASTVNTEAFFGQGTRLTVV.

The chain has TRBV20-1 and TRBJ2-5; D unresolved. The CDR3 contains 12 residues. Trimming shortened V by 0 bases and J by 4 bases, and 6 bases separated the two germline ends. CDR1 is DFQATT and CDR2 is SNEGSKA in the germline V gene (reference sequence). The CDR3 spells CSAREVGETQYF. The CDR3 DNA reads TGCAGTGCTAGAGAGGTTGGAGAGACCCAGTACTTC.

The chain combines TRBV28 with TRBJ1-2; D gene uncertain. Trimming shortened V by 3 bases and J by 8 bases, and 7 bases separated the two germline ends. Germline CDR1 is MDHEN and CDR2 is SYDVKM. The CDR3 contains 11 residues. The CDR3 reads CASSFGIGYTF. In DNA form, the CDR3 reads TGTGCCAGCAGTTTCGGGATCGGCTACACCTTC.

V is TRBV7-9 and J is TRBJ1-2; perhaps TRBD1 as D (5 bases). CDR1 and CDR2 from the germline V gene are SEHNR and FQNEAQ (reference sequence). Trimming left V 5 bases short and J 8 bases short, with 27 bases between. This CDR3 comprises 17 residues. The CDR3 sequence is CASSAAGQDTTSGGYTF. In DNA, the CDR3 is TGTGCCAGCAGCGCGGCGGGGCAGGACACAACCTCGGGAGGCTACACCTTC.

The chain employs TRBV4-2 and TRBJ1-2, with a possible D match to TRBD1 (5 bases). CDR3 length: 14 amino acids. CDR1 is LGHNA, CDR2 YNFKEQ, per germline. Trimming removed 5 bases from V and 3 bases from J, with 13 bases in between. CDR3 coding DNA: TGTGCCAGCAGCGTGCAGGGTTGGGACTATGGCTACACCTTC. Protein sequence: CASSVQGWDYGYTF.

This clonotype was counted a single time. The chain joins TRBV6-1 to TRBJ2-1; the D gene is possibly TRBD2 (6 bases). Germline CDR1 and CDR2: MNHNS and SASEGT. V gave up 7 bases and J gave up 7 bases, with 26 bases separating them. CDR3 size: 17 residues. CDR3 bases: TGTGCCAGCAAGGGGCTAGGCTTCCGAGCGGGTGGGAATGAGCAGTTCTTC. The encoded protein is CASKGLGFRAGGNEQFF.

The rearrangement joins TRBV29-1 to TRBJ2-7; D is unclear. Germline V gene data show CDR1 as SQVTM and CDR2 as ANQGSEA. Trimming cost V 1 base and J 1 base, with 17 bases left between them. The CDR3 spans 16 residues. The CDR3 bases are TGCAGCGTTGAAGTAAGAGTTGCCCCCACATCCTACGAGCAGTACTTC. Residues: CSVEVRVAPTSYEQYF.

The rearrangement uses TRBV12-3 or TRBV12-4 and TRBJ1-5; maybe TRBD1 (5 bases). The CDR3 contains 17 residues. The V and J ends lost 1 base and 6 bases respectively, with 19 bases between them. The CDR3 region has the DNA TGTGCCAGCAGTTTAGACGATTGGCCCCAAGGGGCTCAGCCCCAGCATTTT. Translating it yields CASSLDDWPQGAQPQHF.

V usage is TRBV2 and J usage is TRBJ1-2, with D perhaps matching TRBD1 (5 bases). V was cut by 7 bases and J by 8 bases, with 17 bases left in between. The CDR3 is 13 residues long. CDR1 SNHLY and CDR2 FYNNEI come from the germline V gene. The CDR3 DNA follows: TGTGCCAGCACTGAGATACAGGTGGAGGGCTACACCTTC. It specifies CASTEIQVEGYTF.

The rearrangement uses TRBV19 and TRBJ1-1, with D possibly being TRBD1 (6 bases). CDR1 is LNHDA, CDR2 SQIVND, per germline (reference sequence). The V gene lost 9 bases and the J gene lost 3 bases, with 17 bases spanning the gap. The CDR3 consists of 14 residues. CDR3 loop: CASRTAMEYTEAFF. In nucleotides, the CDR3 is TGTGCCAGCCGGACAGCGATGGAATACACTGAAGCTTTCTTT.

The J gene is TRBJ2-3, the V gene TRBV29-1; D not certain. Trimming took off 6 bases at V and 2 bases at J, with 15 bases between the two ends. The CDR3 runs to 14 residues. The germline gives CDR1 SQVTM, CDR2 ANQGSEA. In DNA, the CDR3 is TGCAGCGTCGCCGACATAGGCTCCACAGATACGCAGTATTTT. The encoded protein is CSVADIGSTDTQYF.

V and J are TRBV14 and TRBJ2-5, with 8 bases that match TRBD2. The CDR3 sequence is 13 residues long. Trimming at V came to 5 bases and at J to 5 bases, leaving 4 bases not matched to a gene. The germline V gene has CDR1 SGHDN and CDR2 FVKESK. The CDR3 loop reads CASSTRLAETQYF. The CDR3 DNA follows: TGTGCCAGCAGCACACGACTAGCGGAGACCCAGTACTTC.

This chain links TRBV12-3 or TRBV12-4 with TRBJ2-1, with TRBD2 as a possible D gene (7 bases). CDR3 size: 14 residues. The germline V and J ends were trimmed by 6 bases and 5 bases, with 14 bases remaining between them. CDR3 amino acids: CASSPGGLNNEQFF. For the CDR3, the DNA is TGTGCCAGCAGCCCGGGGGGCCTAAACAATGAGCAGTTCTTC.

This chain links TRBV19 with TRBJ2-7, with 7 bases identical to TRBD1. The CDR3 spans 15 residues. The V gene's germline CDR1 is LNHDA and CDR2 SQIVND (reference sequence). The V segment lost 4 bases and the J segment 2 bases; nucleotides outside the gene matches: 8. CDR3 region: CASSTSGTAPYEQYF. Here the CDR3 DNA reads TGTGCCAGTAGTACCTCCGGGACAGCCCCCTACGAGCAGTACTTC.

The genes are TRBV14 and TRBJ2-1; no definite D call. Germline CDR1 and CDR2: SGHDN and FVKESK. The germline V and J ends were trimmed by 0 bases and 7 bases, with 4 bases remaining between them. This CDR3 has 12 amino acids. CDR3 amino acids: CASSQDRNEQFF. The CDR3 nucleotides read TGTGCCAGCAGCCAAGATAGGAATGAGCAGTTCTTC.

This clonotype is a singleton in its sample. J is TRBJ2-5 and V is TRBV11-2; D not resolved. The CDR3 is made up of 15 amino acids. The V end lost 5 bases, the J end lost 3 bases, and 16 bases lay between the germline ends. The germline CDR1 and CDR2 sequences are SGHAT and FQNNGV. The DNA of the CDR3 is TGTGCCAGCAGCCCCGTTTTCGCGCGCAAAGAGACCCAGTACTTC. It codes for CASSPVFARKETQYF.